These 10 T cell receptor beta chains share one sample of origin, sequenced in a study of radiotherapy plus CTLA-4 blockade in lung cancer (dated by TCRdb to the late 2010s). Library construction relied on the immunoSEQ multiplex PCR assay. TCRdb provides this immuneACCESS table in a form limited to in-frame rearrangements. Some clones are lacking; in checked studies, under half of them reflect an unresolved V gene, and why the rest are absent is not known. Present in this sample are roughly 75,000 clones, about 79% of which were seen just once. The ten top clones hold roughly 23% of the sample. The material sequenced was peripheral blood, taken from a patient treated with radiotherapy plus ipilimumab. The receptors originated from a human donor with non-small cell lung cancer whose response to radiotherapy plus ipilimumab could not be evaluated. Some clones in this sample may be carry-over from other donors' samples.

This clone was counted between two and nine times. The chain links TRBV19 to TRBJ1-2, with 7 bases identical to TRBD1. The CDR3 length is 14 residues. CDR1 is LNHDA, CDR2 SQIVND, per germline (reference sequence). The ends lost 5 bases at V and 5 bases at J; junction bases unmatched: 8. CDR3 nucleotides: TGTGCCAGTAGTCCCGGACAGGTTGGATATGGCTACACCTTC. This codes for CASSPGQVGYGYTF.

The chain is built from TRBV28 and TRBJ2-7, with 8 bases lining up with TRBD1. CDR1 is MDHEN and CDR2 is SYDVKM in the germline V gene. V lost 5 bases to trimming and J lost 2 bases; unmatched junction nucleotides: 8. The CDR3 has 15 residues. CDR3 nucleotides: TGTGCCAGCAGTCAATCCGGGACAGGCCCCTACGAGCAGTACTTC. It is translated as CASSQSGTGPYEQYF.

The chain recombines TRBV11-2 with TRBJ1-2; D may be TRBD1 (6 bases). Trimming stripped 5 bases from V and 2 bases from J, with 15 bases between. Per the germline V gene, CDR1 is SGHAT and CDR2 is FQNNGV. CDR3 size: 15 residues. The CDR3 DNA reads as TGTGCCAGCAGCGACTCAGGGGATGGGAACTATGGCTACACCTTC. This sequence encodes CASSDSGDGNYGYTF. Based on the CDR3 plus reference TRBV11-2 and TRBJ1-2, the full variable domain is EAGVAQSPRYKIIEKRQSVAFWCNPISGHATLYWYQQILGQGPKLLIQFQNNGVVDDSQLPKDRFSAERLKGVDSTLKIQPAKLEDSAVYLCASSDSGDGNYGYTFGSGTRLTVV.

The chain employs TRBV15 and TRBJ1-4; no clear D gene. This CDR3 spans 15 amino acids. The V and J ends lost 0 bases and 7 bases respectively, with 12 bases between them. The germline CDR1 and CDR2 sequences are LNHNV and YYDKDF (reference sequence). This CDR3 is CATSRDLLGGEKLFF. As DNA, the CDR3 is TGTGCCACCAGCAGAGACCTCCTAGGTGGTGAAAAACTGTTTTTT.

The rearrangement uses TRBV2 and TRBJ2-7, with a tentative D call TRBD1 (6 bases). The CDR3 has 14 residues. Trimming removed 0 bases from V and 2 bases from J, with 8 bases in between. Per the germline V gene, CDR1 is SNHLY and CDR2 is FYNNEI. The CDR3 reads CASSEAQGPYEQYF. In DNA form, the CDR3 reads TGTGCCAGCAGTGAAGCGCAGGGGCCCTACGAGCAGTACTTC.

This chain links TRBV18 with TRBJ1-4, with TRBD1 matching over 7 bases. V was pared by 7 bases and J by 5 bases, with 7 bases of the junction left unmatched. Germline CDR1 and CDR2: KGHSH and LQKENI. CDR3 length: 14 residues. CDR3 sequence reads: CASWRQGTNEKLFF. The CDR3 DNA is TGTGCCAGCTGGCGACAGGGCACAAATGAAAAACTGTTTTTT.

The chain recombines TRBV6-5 with TRBJ2-7; the D gene is possibly TRBD2 (5 bases). Germline lookup yields CDR1 MNHEY and CDR2 SVGAGI. The CDR3 covers 14 residues. Trimming removed 6 bases at V and 5 bases at J, with 17 bases between. As DNA, the CDR3 is TGTGCCAGCAGCCCTATTCGGGGTTCCCACGAGCAGTACTTC. It encodes CASSPIRGSHEQYF.

The chain combines TRBV30 with TRBJ2-1; 8 bases match TRBD1. The V and J ends lost 2 bases and 8 bases, in that order; junction bases with no gene match: 8. This CDR3 spans 14 amino acids. Germline lookup yields CDR1 GTSNPN and CDR2 SVGIG (reference sequence). The CDR3: CAWSPPSTGDEQFF. The CDR3 bases are TGTGCCTGGAGTCCCCCGTCGACAGGGGATGAGCAGTTCTTC. The full variable domain, rest sourced from reference TRBV30 and TRBJ2-1, is SQTIHQWPATLVQPVGSPLSLECTVEGTSNPNLYWYRQAAGRGLQLLFYSVGIGQISSEVPQNLSASRPQDRQFILSSKKLLLSDSGFYLCAWSPPSTGDEQFFGPGTRLTVL.

The V and J genes are TRBV5-1 and TRBJ1-2, with a possible D match to TRBD1 (6 bases). V was pared by 0 bases and J by 6 bases, with 15 bases between. The germline V gene encodes CDR1 SGHRS and CDR2 YFSETQ. The length of the CDR3 is 15 residues. The CDR3 protein is CASSLGAGVTHGYTF. In nucleotides, the CDR3 is TGCGCCAGCAGCTTGGGTGCAGGGGTGACTCATGGCTACACCTTC.

This sequence joins TRBV5-1 and TRBJ2-5; 9 bases fit TRBD1. CDR3 length: 13 residues. V was pared by 4 bases and J by 5 bases, with 3 bases of the junction left unmatched. The V gene's germline CDR1 is SGHRS and CDR2 YFSETQ. The CDR3 DNA reads TGCGCCAGCAGCGACGGGACAGGGGAGACCCAGTACTTC. Amino acid sequence: CASSDGTGETQYF.